These 27 T cell receptor beta chains share one sample of origin, sequenced in a study of T-cell memory formation after mild COVID-19. TCRdb used MiXCR to reprocess the 5' RACE reads, holding one entry per CDR3 protein. The sample includes under 700,000 distinct CDR3 sequences, around 21% of them seen just once. The specimen was PBMCs or a T cell subset sorted from them (not recorded which). The receptors shown here come from an adult woman who had mild COVID-19 (a few samples of this study predate the infection). Cell type and time point are not known.

The chain combines TRBV7-8 with TRBJ2-5; D not certain. There are 14 residues in the CDR3. CDR1 SGHVS and CDR2 FQNEAQ come from the germline V gene. The V end was cut by 1 base, the J end by 5 bases, with 11 bases between. CDR3 DNA: TGTGCCAGCAGCTTAGAGAGATATCAGGAGACCCAGTACTTC. Residues: CASSLERYQETQYF. Looking up the rest from reference TRBV7-8 and TRBJ2-5 gives the full variable domain: GAGVSQSPRYKVAKRGQDVALRCDPISGHVSLFWYQQALGQGPEFLTYFQNEAQLDKSGLPSDRFFAERPEGSVSTLKIQRTQQEDSAVYLCASSLERYQETQYFGPGTRLLVL.

The chain links TRBV5-5 to TRBJ2-7; D gene uncertain. V was trimmed by 1 base and J by 6 bases, leaving 20 bases between them. Germline V gives CDR1 SGHKS, CDR2 YYEKEE (reference sequence). The CDR3 has 16 residues. The CDR3 spells CASSLQPRGTISEQYF. CDR3 in DNA: TGTGCCAGCAGCTTGCAACCACGCGGAACAATCAGCGAGCAGTACTTC.

Written as DNA, the CDR3 is TGTGCCAGCCTCAGCCGGGACAGGGGGCTGGGCACTGAAGCTTTCTTT. It translates to CASLSRDRGLGTEAFF. J is TRBJ1-1 and V is TRBV12-3 or TRBV12-4; 12 positions agree with TRBD1. The CDR3 sequence is 16 residues long. J gave up 4 bases and V 8 bases, and 11 bases lay outside the gene matches.

The gene calls are TRBV4-1 and TRBJ2-5; TRBD2 matches at 12 bases. J lost 2 bases, V lost 0 bases, and 7 bases had no gene match. The CDR3 consists of 18 residues. Germline V gene data show CDR1 as MGHRA and CDR2 as YSYEKL. The CDR3 loop reads CASSQDVGTSGFQETQYF. The CDR3 DNA reads TGCGCCAGCAGCCAAGATGTAGGGACTAGCGGGTTTCAAGAGACCCAGTACTTC.

V and J are TRBV20-1 and TRBJ2-3, with D hard to call. Per germline, CDR1 DFQATT and CDR2 SNEGSKA (reference sequence). Trimming removed 4 bases at V and 5 bases at J, with 10 bases between. The length of the CDR3 is 12 residues. In nucleotides, the CDR3 is TGCAGTGCTAATGCCCTGGGAGATACGCAGTATTTT. Translated, it gives CSANALGDTQYF.

In its sample, this clonotype was seen a few times. This chain joins TRBV12-3 or TRBV12-4 and TRBJ2-1, with D uncertain. Deletions cut 1 base from V and 13 bases from J, with 8 bases between. The CDR3 contains 11 residues. CDR3 in DNA: TGTGCCAGCAGTTTAGAGAATAGTCAGTTCTTC. This sequence encodes CASSLENSQFF.

V gene TRBV10-2 combines with J gene TRBJ1-6, with D possibly matching TRBD1 (6 bases). Looked up from germline, CDR1 is WSHSY and CDR2 is SAAADI. This CDR3 contains 17 residues. V shed 0 bases and J shed 1 base, with 10 bases lying between them. The DNA for the CDR3 is TGCGCCAGCAGTGAGTCGGAGGGGGAATCCTATAATTCACCCCTCCACTTT. Its translation: CASSESEGESYNSPLHF.

The chain couples TRBV6-5 to TRBJ2-1; D remains unclear. The V end was cut by 6 bases, the J end by 0 bases, with 12 bases between. Germline V gives CDR1 MNHEY, CDR2 SVGAGI. The CDR3 sequence is 15 residues long. The CDR3 DNA follows: TGTGCCAGCAGGTCGCGAACCAGCTCCTACAATGAGCAGTTCTTC. Amino acids: CASRSRTSSYNEQFF.

This chain uses TRBV6-5 with TRBJ1-2; D not resolved. V gave up 7 bases and J gave up 2 bases, with 11 bases separating them. CDR1 and CDR2 from the germline V gene are MNHEY and SVGAGI. This CDR3 comprises 13 residues. The CDR3 nucleotides are TGTGCCAGCACCCGGGGAAGGAACTATGGCTACACCTTC. Translating gives CASTRGRNYGYTF.

In its sample, this clonotype was seen a few times. The chain has TRBV29-1 and TRBJ1-1; TRBD1 might be the D (6 bases). Between the trimmed V and J ends, which lost 8 bases and 10 bases, there was a span of 20 bases. CDR1 and CDR2 from the germline V gene are SQVTM and ANQGSEA. The CDR3 spans 12 residues. CDR3 amino acids: CSPWTATVGAFF. CDR3 sequence (DNA): TGCAGCCCGTGGACAGCCACCGTCGGAGCTTTCTTT.

The chain has TRBV6-1 and TRBJ1-5; 7 nucleotides line up with TRBD1. The CDR3 extends over 14 amino acids. Germline-derived CDR1 and CDR2 are MNHNS and SASEGT. V lost 6 bases to trimming and J lost 6 bases; unmatched junction nucleotides: 8. The DNA for the CDR3 is TGTGCCAGCAGGGACCACAGGGGAGGTCAGCCCCAGCATTTT. Translated: CASRDHRGGQPQHF.

The V and J genes are TRBV6-2 or TRBV6-3 and TRBJ1-2; 8 nucleotides line up with TRBD1. Germline lookup yields CDR1 MNHEY and CDR2 SVGEGT. V lost 10 bases, J lost 4 bases, and 14 bases stayed unmatched. The CDR3 is made up of 15 amino acids. CDR3 protein: CATKGQASLTYGYTF. For the CDR3, the DNA is TGTGCCACCAAGGGACAGGCGAGCCTAACCTATGGCTACACCTTC.

Only a few counts were recorded for this clonotype. The chain couples TRBV11-3 to TRBJ2-3, with D possibly called TRBD1 or TRBD2 (5 bases each). The germline V and J ends were trimmed by 4 bases and 0 bases, with 14 bases remaining between them. Per the germline V gene, CDR1 is SGHNT and CDR2 is YENEEA. The CDR3 runs to 16 residues. CDR3 nucleotide sequence: TGTGCCAGCAGCTCTCCGGGACGGATCAGCACAGATACGCAGTATTTT. Translation: CASSSPGRISTDTQYF.

This clonotype was picked up a small number of times. The V call is TRBV9, the J call TRBJ2-2; TRBD2 aligns across 10 bases. There are 16 residues in the CDR3. V dropped 4 bases and J dropped 0; count of bases not matched to a gene: 3. Looked up from germline, CDR1 is SGDLS and CDR2 is YYNGEE. The DNA for the CDR3 is TGTGCCAGCAGCCCTAGCGGGGGAGCGAACACCGGGGAGCTGTTTTTT. This sequence encodes CASSPSGGANTGELFF.

V gene TRBV29-1 combines with J gene TRBJ1-1; D remains ambiguous. The germline V and J ends were trimmed by 6 bases and 6 bases, with 17 bases remaining between them. The CDR3 runs 13 residues. The germline V gene encodes CDR1 SQVTM and CDR2 ANQGSEA. The CDR3 DNA follows: TGCAGCGTAATGGATGGGAAGGCAGCTGAAGCTTTCTTT. Translated, it gives CSVMDGKAAEAFF. The variable domain in full, completed from reference TRBV29-1 and TRBJ1-1, reads SAVISQKPSRDICQRGTSLTIQCQVDSQVTMMFWYRQQPGQSLTLIATANQGSEATYESGFVIDKFPISRPNLTFSTLTVSNMSPEDSSIYLCSVMDGKAAEAFFGQGTRLTVV.

The CDR3, as DNA: TGTGCCAGCAGGGCGGGGACTGGCCAGCAGTTCTTC. Translating it yields CASRAGTGQQFF. The chain employs TRBV11-2 and TRBJ2-1; TRBD2 is a possible D gene (6 bases). V was shortened by 6 bases and J by 11 bases, with 14 bases between the two germline ends. CDR3 length: 12 residues. The V gene's germline CDR1 is SGHAT and CDR2 FQNNGV.

The table lists this clonotype with a few counts. The CDR3 loop reads CAIGGTSGGYEQYF. The DNA for the CDR3 is TGTGCCATCGGAGGGACTAGCGGGGGATACGAGCAGTACTTC. The chain is built from TRBV10-3 and TRBJ2-7; 14 bases are shared with TRBD2. The CDR3 loop spans 14 amino acids. J was trimmed by 4 bases and V by 8 bases; bases with no gene match: 4. Germline CDR1 reads ENHRY; CDR2 reads SYGVKD.

This chain uses TRBV5-6 with TRBJ1-4; D is unclear. This CDR3 is built from 15 residues. V lost 0 bases and J 2 bases, leaving 8 bases between the germline ends. The germline V gene has CDR1 SGHDT and CDR2 YYEEEE. The CDR3 region has the DNA TGTGCCAGCAGCTTGGTACTCGGGACTAATGAAAAACTGTTTTTT. Translated: CASSLVLGTNEKLFF.

The chain recombines TRBV9 with TRBJ1-1; weak D call: TRBD1 (6 bases). This CDR3 has 13 residues. Germline V gives CDR1 SGDLS, CDR2 YYNGEE. V was shortened by 0 bases and J by 7 bases, with 10 bases between the two germline ends. In DNA, the CDR3 is TGTGCCAGCAGCGTAGAAGGACAGTTTGAAGCTTTCTTT. It encodes CASSVEGQFEAFF.

This clonotype was counted only a few times. The chain is built from TRBV7-2 and TRBJ2-3, with TRBD1 matching 10 bases. Losses at the gene ends were 8 bases for V and 6 bases for J; bases not matched to a gene: 5. This CDR3 contains 13 residues. CDR1 SGHTA and CDR2 FQGNSA come from the germline V gene. The CDR3 DNA reads as TGTGCCAGCCGGACAGGGGGGGTTGATACGCAGTATTTT. It is translated as CASRTGGVDTQYF. The variable domain in full, with the rest retrieved from reference TRBV7-2 and TRBJ2-3, is GAGVSQSPSNKVTEKGKDVELRCDPISGHTALYWYRQSLGQGLEFLIYFQGNSAPDKSGLPSDRFSAERTGGSVSTLTIQRTQQEDSAVYLCASRTGGVDTQYFGPGTRLTVL.

V is TRBV30 and J is TRBJ1-5; a possible D gene is TRBD1 (6 bases). Germline values: CDR1 GTSNPN, CDR2 SVGIG (reference sequence). V dropped 2 bases and J dropped 6 bases, with 17 bases sitting between them. CDR3 length equals 15 residues. The CDR3 nucleotides are TGTGCCTGGAGTTCCGGGCGGGGGGCTCTTCAGCCCCAGCATTTT. This translates into CAWSSGRGALQPQHF.

This clonotype was counted a few times. The chain joins TRBV6-6 to TRBJ2-7; 8 bases map to TRBD2. Germline V gene data show CDR1 as MNHNY and CDR2 as SVGAGI (reference sequence). V lost 5 bases, J lost 6 bases, and 9 bases stayed unmatched. The CDR3 totals 14 residues. CDR3 in amino acids: CASSIGPREGEQYF. CDR3 DNA: TGTGCCAGCAGTATCGGGCCTCGGGAGGGCGAGCAGTACTTC.

This clonotype was seen more than once but under ten times. The V call is TRBV5-6, the J call TRBJ2-7; D gene unclear. This CDR3 contains 14 residues. Trimming took off 0 bases at V and 6 bases at J, with 13 bases between the two ends. In germline, CDR1 is SGHDT, CDR2 YYEEEE. CDR3 sequence reads: CASSLAAVRREQYF. The CDR3 nucleotides are TGTGCCAGCAGCTTGGCGGCGGTACGACGCGAGCAGTACTTC.

The chain uses TRBV7-6 and TRBJ2-7; D gene uncertain. The CDR3 runs 14 residues. Germline CDR1 reads SGHVS; CDR2 reads FNYEAQ. The V end was cut by 4 bases, the J end by 3 bases, with 13 bases between. The CDR3 nucleotides are TGTGCCAGCAGCTCCCAAGGCTACCACTACGAGCAGTACTTC. Amino acid sequence: CASSSQGYHYEQYF.

The rearrangement joins TRBV7-6 to TRBJ2-1, with 8 bases matching TRBD1. CDR3 size: 16 residues. V dropped 5 bases and J dropped 1; count of bases not matched to a gene: 7. CDR1 is SGHVS and CDR2 is FNYEAQ in the germline V gene. This CDR3 is CASSMNRDRSYNEQFF. CDR3 DNA sequence: TGTGCCAGCAGCATGAACCGGGACAGGTCCTACAATGAGCAGTTCTTC.

The V gene is TRBV5-1, the J gene TRBJ2-3; D ambiguous. Trimming removed 7 bases from V and 2 bases from J, with 14 bases in between. The length of the CDR3 is 14 residues. Germline-derived CDR1 and CDR2 are SGHRS and YFSETQ. The CDR3 nucleotides are TGCGCCAGCCGAGACGGGCTGCACACAGATACGCAGTATTTT. This encodes CASRDGLHTDTQYF. Based on the CDR3 plus reference TRBV5-1 and TRBJ2-3, the full variable domain is KAGVTQTPRYLIKTRGQQVTLSCSPISGHRSVSWYQQTPGQGLQFLFEYFSETQRNKGNFPGRFSGRQFSNSRSEMNVSTLELGDSALYLCASRDGLHTDTQYFGPGTRLTVL.

The V and J genes are TRBV4-2 and TRBJ1-4; no clear D gene. CDR1 and CDR2 (germline): LGHNA, YNFKEQ. The CDR3 has 14 amino acids. Trimming stripped 4 bases from V and 4 bases from J, with 10 bases between. This chain's CDR3 is CASSRSLLNEKLFF. CDR3 bases: TGTGCCAGCAGCCGGTCACTGCTTAATGAAAAACTGTTTTTT.